The subject of this entry is one TCR beta chain. Its target is unknown. The data belong to a study of shared clonotypes between healthy human individuals. Notes on the study in general: Although depth was large, rarefaction showed that sequencing of the sorted subsets was incomplete.

As defined, naive CD8 cells were CD45RO-negative and positively selected for CCR7, with terminally differentiated effector memory CD45RA+ cells excluded. V gave up 0 bases and J gave up 4 bases; unmatched junction bases: 9. This CDR3 contains 17 residues. Per germline, CDR1 SGHKS and CDR2 YYEKEE (reference sequence). Samples underwent the assay at deep level. The sorted-subset replicate PCRs were given 150 to 250 ng DNA, which is about 29,000 T cell genomes. The table came from immunoSEQ multiplex PCR; TCRdb's copy has only in-frame clones and leaves some out. The sample holds approximately 2,200,000 clones, about 92% seen once.

This TCR derives from a man aged 18 to 35 in good health. Some clones in this sample may be carry-over from other donors' samples. Material for sequencing was naive CD8+ T cells from PBMCs. The chain couples TRBV5-5 to TRBJ2-3; 9 bases match TRBD2. The CDR3 sequence: CASSLGWASGVPDTQYF. The CDR3 DNA reads TGTGCCAGCAGCTTGGGATGGGCTAGCGGGGTCCCAGATACGCAGTATTTT. Together with reference TRBV5-5 and TRBJ2-3, the CDR3 gives the full variable domain: DAGVTQSPTHLIKTRGQQVTLRCSPISGHKSVSWYQQVLGQGPQFIFQYYEKEERGRGNFPDRFSARQFPNYSSELNVNALLLGDSALYLCASSLGWASGVPDTQYFGPGTRLTVL.